Listed here are 18 T cell receptor beta chains from one sample, sequenced in a study of cytomegalovirus exposure and HLA in healthy donors. TCRdb's copy holds only in-frame clones and misses some; the assay was immunoSEQ multiplex PCR. The sample gives fewer than 95,000 clones, almost 85% of which show up once; 9% to 13% is in the top ten. Sequenced sample: PBMCs. The origin of the receptors is a woman in her late teens or twenties in good health and CMV-seropositive.

The rearrangement uses TRBV6-5 and TRBJ1-1, with TRBD1 matching 9 bases. V was clipped by 4 bases and J by 7 bases; unmatched bases: 13. Germline V gene data show CDR1 as MNHEY and CDR2 as SVGAGI. CDR3 length: 16 amino acids. The CDR3 DNA follows: TGTGCCAGCAGTTTATCGCCCTGGGACAGGGAACATGAAGCTTTCTTT. It is translated as CASSLSPWDREHEAFF.

The J gene is TRBJ2-5, the V gene TRBV15; D might be TRBD2 (5 bases). There are 13 residues in the CDR3. Germline CDR1 LNHNV, CDR2 YYDKDF (reference sequence). V was trimmed by 1 base and J by 3 bases, leaving 6 bases between them. CDR3 DNA sequence: TGTGCCACCAGCAGAGTCGGGGAAGAGACCCAGTACTTC. Its translation is CATSRVGEETQYF.

This rearrangement joins TRBV6-5 to TRBJ2-7; maybe TRBD2 (5 bases). Trimming removed 5 bases from V and 1 base from J, with 12 bases in between. This CDR3 has 14 amino acids. The V gene's germline CDR1 is MNHEY and CDR2 SVGAGI. The CDR3 DNA reads TGTGCCAGCAGTGAGACTATTTTTTCCTACGAGCAGTACTTC. It encodes CASSETIFSYEQYF.

V gene TRBV4-3 combines with J gene TRBJ1-1; D unclear. Trimming took 5 bases from V and 4 from J, leaving 11 bases between them. The germline gives CDR1 LGHNA, CDR2 YSLEER. This CDR3 region has 13 residues. Written as DNA, the CDR3 is TGCGCCAGCAGCGGACTGGGCAGCACTGAAGCTTTCTTT. It codes for CASSGLGSTEAFF.

This chain links TRBV18 with TRBJ1-2; D is unresolved. Germline lookup yields CDR1 KGHSH and CDR2 LQKENI. Trimming removed 2 bases at V and 2 bases at J, with 18 bases between. The CDR3 is 17 residues long. The CDR3 protein is CASSPSIISSGNYGYTF. The CDR3, as DNA: TGTGCCAGCTCACCAAGTATAATTTCATCGGGGAACTATGGCTACACCTTC. Filled out from reference TRBV18 and TRBJ1-2, the complete variable domain reads NAGVMQNPRHLVRRRGQEARLRCSPMKGHSHVYWYRQLPEEGLKFMVYLQKENIIDESGMPKERFSAEFPKEGPSILRIQQVVRGDSAAYFCASSPSIISSGNYGYTFGSGTRLTVV.

The chain employs TRBV29-1 and TRBJ2-7; TRBD1 aligns across 11 bases. The CDR3 is 13 residues long. The germline V gene has CDR1 SQVTM and CDR2 ANQGSEA. V dropped 5 bases and J dropped 7; count of bases not matched to a gene: 7. DNA of the CDR3: TGCAGCGTTTCCGGACAGGGGGCAAGAGAGCAGTACTTC. Its translation: CSVSGQGAREQYF.

In DNA form, the CDR3 reads TGTGCCAGCAGTTTAGTAGAGAATGGCTACACCTTC. Translated, it gives CASSLVENGYTF. V and J are TRBV28 and TRBJ1-2; D unclear. V was shortened by 2 bases and J by 6 bases, with 7 bases between the two germline ends. Germline V gene data show CDR1 as MDHEN and CDR2 as SYDVKM. The CDR3 runs 12 residues.

V gene TRBV10-3 combines with J gene TRBJ2-2; 7 bases map to TRBD1. The CDR3 covers 15 residues. Looked up from germline, CDR1 is ENHRY and CDR2 is SYGVKD. V shed 11 bases, J shed 0 bases, and the junction held 9 bases outside the gene matches. The CDR3 nucleotides read TGTGCCGGCAGATCGGGGACAGCGAACACCGGGGAGCTGTTTTTT. It codes for CAGRSGTANTGELFF.

The chain is built from TRBV27 and TRBJ2-3, with a weak D call TRBD2 (6 bases). V was cut by 4 bases and J by 4 bases, with 15 bases left in between. The germline gives CDR1 MNHEY, CDR2 SMNVEV (reference sequence). The CDR3 contains 15 residues. The CDR3 region is CASSSLGVAADTQYF. CDR3 in DNA: TGTGCCAGCAGTTCGCTAGGGGTAGCGGCAGATACGCAGTATTTT.

The chain couples TRBV7-2 to TRBJ2-7, with 13 bases fitting TRBD2. Germline V gene data show CDR1 as SGHTA and CDR2 as FQGNSA. The CDR3 is made up of 14 amino acids. Trimming took 5 bases from V and 5 from J; bases not matched to a gene: 3. The CDR3 protein is CASSRGTSGDEQYF. As DNA, the CDR3 is TGTGCCAGCAGCCGGGGGACTAGCGGGGACGAGCAGTACTTC.

V usage is TRBV4-1 and J usage is TRBJ1-1, with D possibly matching TRBD1 (6 bases). CDR3 length equals 14 residues. V lost 0 bases, J lost 1 base, and 6 bases lay in between. The V gene's germline CDR1 is MGHRA and CDR2 YSYEKL. CDR3 region: CASSQDRGNTEAFF. Written as DNA, the CDR3 is TGCGCCAGCAGCCAAGACAGGGGGAACACTGAAGCTTTCTTT.

The rearrangement uses TRBV5-1 and TRBJ2-7, with 7 nucleotides matching TRBD1. Germline lookup yields CDR1 SGHRS and CDR2 YFSETQ. The length of the CDR3 is 13 residues. V shed 4 bases, J shed 2 bases, and the junction held 3 bases outside the gene matches. CDR3: CASSAGTAYEQYF. The CDR3 DNA follows: TGCGCCAGCAGCGCCGGGACAGCCTACGAGCAGTACTTC.

V is TRBV5-1 and J is TRBJ1-1, with D maybe TRBD1 (6 bases). V was pared by 3 bases and J by 4 bases, with 13 bases between. In germline, CDR1 is SGHRS, CDR2 YFSETQ. CDR3 length: 14 amino acids. The DNA for the CDR3 is TGCGCCAGCAGCTCCGCAGGGGTGGTCACTGAAGCTTTCTTT. It encodes CASSSAGVVTEAFF.

The CDR3 DNA reads as TGTGCCAGCAGCCGGGACAGGGTGAATGAAAAACTGTTTTTT. Translating it yields CASSRDRVNEKLFF. V is TRBV2 and J is TRBJ1-4; TRBD1 agrees at 9 bases. CDR1 and CDR2 (germline): SNHLY, FYNNEI. The CDR3 runs to 14 residues. V was clipped by 6 bases and J by 5 bases; unmatched bases: 4.

The chain combines TRBV28 with TRBJ2-5; tentatively, D is TRBD1 (6 bases). The CDR3 sequence is 15 residues long. Germline loops: CDR1 MDHEN, CDR2 SYDVKM. Trimming removed 7 bases from V and 4 bases from J, with 19 bases in between. The DNA for the CDR3 is TGTGCCAGCACAACCCAGGGGTTCGCCGGAGAGACCCAGTACTTC. Translated: CASTTQGFAGETQYF.

This chain connects TRBV11-2 to TRBJ1-1; 8 bases match TRBD1. Germline assignment: CDR1 SGHAT and CDR2 FQNNGV. With V trimmed by 1 base and J by 4 bases, 8 bases remained unmatched. The CDR3 sequence is 16 residues long. As DNA, the CDR3 is TGTGCCAGCAGCTTAGTCCCCGGACAGGGACTCACTGAAGCTTTCTTT. This translates into CASSLVPGQGLTEAFF. Combining the CDR3 with reference TRBV11-2 and TRBJ1-1 gives the whole variable domain EAGVAQSPRYKIIEKRQSVAFWCNPISGHATLYWYQQILGQGPKLLIQFQNNGVVDDSQLPKDRFSAERLKGVDSTLKIQPAKLEDSAVYLCASSLVPGQGLTEAFFGQGTRLTVV.

The V gene is TRBV7-3, the J gene TRBJ2-2, with TRBD2 matching 7 bases. The V and J ends lost 5 bases and 3 bases, in that order; junction bases with no gene match: 9. This CDR3 contains 16 residues. From germline, CDR1 is SGHTA and CDR2 FQGTGA. CDR3 nucleotide sequence: TGTGCCAGCAGCCCCCGGGACTACTTCTACACCGGGGAGCTGTTTTTT. Translation gives CASSPRDYFYTGELFF. Full variable domain (missing parts from reference TRBV7-3 and TRBJ2-2): GAGVSQTPSNKVTEKGKYVELRCDPISGHTALYWYRQSLGQGPEFLIYFQGTGAADDSGLPNDRFFAVRPEGSVSTLKIQRTERGDSAVYLCASSPRDYFYTGELFFGEGSRLTVL.

This clone has only one observation. V and J are TRBV19 and TRBJ2-1; 10 nucleotides align to TRBD1. This CDR3 spans 13 amino acids. Per germline, CDR1 LNHDA and CDR2 SQIVND (reference sequence). With V trimmed by 0 bases and J by 12 bases, 2 bases remained unmatched. For the CDR3, the DNA is TGTGCCAGTAGTATAGAGGACAGGGGGGTGCAGTTCTTC. Protein product: CASSIEDRGVQFF.